This paragraph reports one T cell receptor beta chain. Its matching antigen is unknown. These data originate in a study of shared clonotypes between healthy human individuals. Sequencing used immunoSEQ multiplex PCR; TCRdb keeps in-frame clones, though not all of them. Of some 2,000,000 clones in the sample, 95% are singletons; the top ten hold 0.1% to 0.15%. Regarding the study as a whole: The donor pool, a small one, limited the genetic and exposure-history diversity represented. Naive subsets, compared against memory subsets, generally had larger estimated richness values. Read depth was anticipated to influence clonotype sharing among donors.

The sample consisted of naive CD4+ T cells sorted from blood. As for subset: CD45RA+ positively selected. This clonotype was sampled from a man between 18 and 29 years old in good health.

This chain's CDR3 is CASSLGGSPVINEQFF. In DNA, the CDR3 is TGCGCCAGCAGCTTGGGGGGTTCCCCGGTGATTAATGAGCAGTTCTTC. The rearrangement joins TRBV5-1 to TRBJ2-1; unclear D gene. V lost 0 bases and J 7 bases, leaving 17 bases between the germline ends. The CDR3 runs 16 residues. Germline lookup yields CDR1 SGHRS and CDR2 YFSETQ.